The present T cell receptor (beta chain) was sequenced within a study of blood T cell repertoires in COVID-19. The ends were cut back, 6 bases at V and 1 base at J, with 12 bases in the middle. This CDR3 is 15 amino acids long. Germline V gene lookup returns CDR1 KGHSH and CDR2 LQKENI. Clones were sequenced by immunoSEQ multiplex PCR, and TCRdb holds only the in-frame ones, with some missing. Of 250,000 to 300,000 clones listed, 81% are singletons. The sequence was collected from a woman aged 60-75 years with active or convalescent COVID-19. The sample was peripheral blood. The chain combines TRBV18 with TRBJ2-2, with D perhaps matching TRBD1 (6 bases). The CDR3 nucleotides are TGTGCCAGCTCGGTTGGACAGAGGAACACCGGGGAGCTGTTTTTT. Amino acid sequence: CASSVGQRNTGELFF.